This paragraph reports one T cell receptor beta chain. This entry belongs to a study of control samples from healthy donors and cancer patients. The table came from immunoSEQ multiplex PCR; TCRdb's copy has only in-frame clones and leaves some out. This table has 100,000 to 150,000 clones, 85% to 95% appearing once. This CDR3 comprises 13 residues. Germline V lookup: CDR1 SQVTM, CDR2 ANQGSEA. V dropped 3 bases and J dropped 8 bases, with 17 bases sitting between them. The rearrangement uses TRBV29-1 and TRBJ2-7; D may be TRBD1 or TRBD2 (5 bases each). The TCR was taken from a man in his fifties with head and neck cancer. Material: PBMCs. CDR3 loop: CSVDLGTGVKQYF. CDR3 DNA sequence: TGCAGCGTTGATTTGGGGACCGGTGTGAAGCAGTACTTC.